This entry describes one T cell receptor beta chain. Its antigen is undetermined. This entry is derived from a study of beta chain features in type 1 diabetes. General observations from the study: Shortening of TCRB CDR3s, moderate but significant, appeared in all four CD4+ subsets of Type 1 diabetes patients. Although PCR might favor shorter templates, it would do so equally in patients and controls.

Naive, central memory, regulatory and stem cell-like memory cells within the CD4+ compartment were sorted using CD45RO/CCR7/CD25/CD127/CD95/CD27. V lost 4 bases, J lost 1 base, and 13 bases lay in between. Germline-derived CDR1 and CDR2 are LNHDA and SQIVND (reference sequence). This CDR3 region has 15 residues. Expressed TCRB transcripts were sequenced after all isolated RNA was converted to cDNA. Libraries were prepared by immunoSEQ multiplex PCR; TCRdb keeps only in-frame clonotypes and omits some of them. The sample lists approximately 150,000 clones, 9% seen once, with around 0.7% in the top ten.

Sequences were obtained from central memory CD4+ T cells from blood. The chain uses TRBV19 and TRBJ1-1; D gene unclear. The TCR was taken from a man aged 30 to 39 with type 1 diabetes. CDR3 nucleotides: TGTGCCAGTAGTAATGGCCCGGGTTGGAACACTGAAGCTTTCTTT. The encoded protein is CASSNGPGWNTEAFF.